One sample yielded the 23 T cell receptor beta chains listed below, sequenced in a study of response to subunit inactivated influenza vaccine. TCRdb processed the RT-PCR reads anew with MiXCR; each CDR3 protein has one entry. The table lists around 710,000 distinct CDR3 sequences, around 14% of them singletons. Sequences were derived from PBMCs from blood, sampled 14 to 15 days before vaccination. The receptors come from a man aged 50 to 60 who received an inactivated influenza vaccine.

Ten or more counts support this clonotype. The gene calls are TRBV4-3 and TRBJ1-4, with 7 nucleotides matching TRBD1. With 0 bases clipped from V and 8 bases from J, the junction kept 9 bases outside the gene matches. The CDR3 is 16 amino acids. CDR1 and CDR2 (germline): LGHNA, YSLEER. CDR3 sequence reads: CASSQDLPGGIEKLFF. DNA of the CDR3: TGCGCCAGCAGCCAAGATCTACCAGGGGGTATCGAAAAACTGTTTTTT.

Only a few counts were recorded for this clonotype. This CDR3 reads CASSREPSRERLNEQFF. CDR3 coding DNA: TGTGCCAGTAGTAGAGAACCTAGCAGAGAGCGCCTCAATGAGCAGTTCTTC. The rearrangement links TRBV19 to TRBJ2-1; D might be TRBD2 (5 bases). Germline V gives CDR1 LNHDA, CDR2 SQIVND (reference sequence). The CDR3 length is 17 residues. V lost 4 bases and J lost 6, with 22 bases in between.

In this sample, this clonotype turned up a few times. The rearrangement links TRBV20-1 to TRBJ2-2; 10 bases match TRBD1. V was pared by 1 base and J by 6 bases, with 5 bases of the junction left unmatched. The CDR3 consists of 15 residues. CDR1 and CDR2 (germline): DFQATT, SNEGSKA (reference sequence). For the CDR3, the DNA is TGCAGTGCTAGAGGGGGACAGGGGCGGTCCGGGGAGCTGTTTTTT. This encodes CSARGGQGRSGELFF.

This clonotype has a handful of counts. This chain connects TRBV6-2 or TRBV6-3 to TRBJ2-1, with 8 bases identical to TRBD2. The germline V gene has CDR1 MNHEY and CDR2 SVGEGT. V gave up 5 bases and J gave up 5 bases; unmatched junction bases: 8. This CDR3 contains 15 residues. The chain's CDR3 is CASSRPGTRDNEQFF. The CDR3 coding sequence is TGTGCCAGCAGTCGACCCGGGACTAGAGACAATGAGCAGTTCTTC.

Only a few counts were recorded for this clonotype. The chain joins TRBV10-3 to TRBJ2-5, with 11 bases fitting TRBD2. J gave up 4 bases and V 10 bases, and 11 bases lay outside the gene matches. Germline CDR1 and CDR2: ENHRY and SYGVKD. This CDR3 is 15 amino acids long. CDR3 sequence: CATAVSGRGAETQYF. For the CDR3, the DNA is TGTGCCACCGCGGTTAGCGGGAGGGGAGCAGAGACCCAGTACTTC.

The chain uses TRBV7-8 and TRBJ2-2; 12 bases fit TRBD2. The CDR3 contains 18 residues. V lost 5 bases and J lost 0; bases outside the gene matches: 7. Per germline, CDR1 SGHVS and CDR2 FQNEAQ. CDR3 bases: TGTGCCAGCAGCCCCCTGGGACTAGCGGGTGCGAACACCGGGGAGCTGTTTTTT. It yields the protein CASSPLGLAGANTGELFF.

With respect to this clonotype: At one end, the junction sequence differs from germline, possibly due to a read error. The chain uses TRBV20-1 and TRBJ2-3; 8 nucleotides line up with TRBD2. Germline lookup yields CDR1 DFQATT and CDR2 SNEGSKA (reference sequence). The CDR3 has 18 amino acids. CDR3 DNA: TGCTGTGCTAGAGACTTGCGGGGGGCCCGAAGAAGCACAGATACGCAGTATTTT. Protein sequence: CCARDLRGARRSTDTQYF.

This clonotype was detected only a few times. V gene TRBV3-1 combines with J gene TRBJ1-1; D is ambiguous. The CDR3 loop spans 13 amino acids. Trimming removed 0 bases at V and 3 bases at J, with 5 bases between. Germline V gene data show CDR1 as LGHDT and CDR2 as YNNKEL (reference sequence). CDR3 bases: TGTGCCAGCAGCCAAGATTTTGACACTGAAGCTTTCTTT. Protein sequence: CASSQDFDTEAFF.

This clonotype occurred a few times. The gene calls are TRBV7-8 and TRBJ1-6, with 7 bases matching TRBD1. The CDR3 runs to 13 residues. Germline CDR1 and CDR2: SGHVS and FQNEAQ. V dropped 6 bases and J dropped 7; count of bases not matched to a gene: 3. The chain's CDR3 is CASRGQTNSPLHF. CDR3 DNA: TGTGCCAGCAGGGGACAGACCAATTCACCCCTCCACTTT.

J is TRBJ2-7 and V is TRBV28; TRBD2 matches at 9 bases. Looked up from germline, CDR1 is MDHEN and CDR2 is SYDVKM. This CDR3 has 15 residues. J gave up 2 bases and V 6 bases, and 8 bases lay outside the gene matches. CDR3 bases: TGTGCCAGCAGGGGGGTTAGCGGGAGTACCTACGAGCAGTACTTC. It yields the protein CASRGVSGSTYEQYF.

This clonotype was observed many times. The J gene is TRBJ2-3, the V gene TRBV6-2 or TRBV6-3, with a tentative D call TRBD2 (5 bases). The V gene lost 4 bases and the J gene lost 0 bases, with 5 bases spanning the gap. The CDR3 loop spans 13 amino acids. The germline CDR1 and CDR2 sequences are MNHEY and SVGEGT. CDR3 bases: TGTGCCAGCAGTTGGAGGAGCACAGATACGCAGTATTTT. It yields the protein CASSWRSTDTQYF.

This sequence joins TRBV4-3 and TRBJ2-7; 10 nucleotides match TRBD2. The CDR3 consists of 17 residues. J lost 0 bases, V lost 0 bases, and 5 bases had no gene match. Germline lookup yields CDR1 LGHNA and CDR2 YSLEER. The CDR3 nucleotides read TGCGCCAGCAGCCAAGATACCCTAGCGGGAGCCTCCTACGAGCAGTACTTC. Protein sequence: CASSQDTLAGASYEQYF.

This clonotype showed up just a few times. The chain employs TRBV28 and TRBJ2-1; D remains ambiguous. Germline assignment: CDR1 MDHEN and CDR2 SYDVKM. This CDR3 has 14 amino acids. Trimming took off 5 bases at V and 5 bases at J, with 13 bases between the two ends. CDR3 sequence (DNA): TGTGCCAGCAGTGGACCCTCTAATAACAATGAGCAGTTCTTC. Translated, it gives CASSGPSNNNEQFF. The whole variable domain, filled in from reference TRBV28 and TRBJ2-1, reads DVKVTQSSRYLVKRTGEKVFLECVQDMDHENMFWYRQDPGLGLRLIYFSYDVKMKEKGDIPEGYSVSREKKERFSLILESASTNQTSMYLCASSGPSNNNEQFFGPGTRLTVL.

This clonotype was seen a few times. V usage is TRBV4-2 and J usage is TRBJ1-2; TRBD1 might be the D (5 bases). V was cut by 3 bases and J by 0 bases, with 20 bases left in between. This CDR3 is built from 18 residues. Germline V lookup: CDR1 LGHNA, CDR2 YNFKEQ. CDR3 bases: TGTGCCAGCAGCCAGGCGGGGCAGATACGGTTAGCTAACTATGGCTACACCTTC. It yields the protein CASSQAGQIRLANYGYTF.

This clonotype was counted ten times or more. The CDR3 sequence is CASSLAGRRMNEQFF. The CDR3 DNA sequence: TGTGCCAGCAGCTTAGCAGGGAGGAGGATGAATGAGCAGTTCTTC. This chain links TRBV7-9 with TRBJ2-1; perhaps TRBD2 as D (6 bases). The CDR3 sequence is 15 residues long. Germline CDR1 reads SEHNR; CDR2 reads FQNEAQ (reference sequence). V shed 0 bases and J shed 7 bases, with 13 bases lying between them.

This clonotype was counted between two and nine times. The chain has TRBV11-3 and TRBJ2-2; D remains unclear. V shed 5 bases and J shed 5 bases, with 9 bases lying between them. The CDR3 is made up of 13 amino acids. From germline, CDR1 is SGHNT and CDR2 YENEEA. This CDR3 reads CASSMGPTGELFF. DNA for the CDR3: TGTGCCAGCAGCATGGGCCCGACCGGGGAGCTGTTTTTT.

This clonotype was seen many times. This rearrangement joins TRBV4-3 to TRBJ2-3, with D perhaps TRBD2 (6 bases). The CDR3 is 19 residues long. Trimming removed 0 bases from V and 0 bases from J, with 19 bases in between. In germline, CDR1 is LGHNA, CDR2 YSLEER. CDR3 DNA: TGCGCCAGCAGCCAAGATCTGCTAGCGCAATCCCCTAGCACAGATACGCAGTATTTT. Amino acid sequence: CASSQDLLAQSPSTDTQYF.

The CDR3, as DNA: TGTGCTAGCAAAGCGGGGGCAGGGGAGACCCAGTACTTC. It is translated as CASKAGAGETQYF. The chain employs TRBV12-5 and TRBJ2-5; 8 nucleotides line up with TRBD2. The V segment lost 9 bases and the J segment 5 bases; nucleotides outside the gene matches: 8. Germline CDR1 and CDR2: LGHNT and FRNRAP. This CDR3 region has 13 residues. The full variable domain, rest sourced from reference TRBV12-5 and TRBJ2-5, is DARVTQTPRHKVTEMGQEVTMRCQPILGHNTVFWYRQTMMQGLELLAYFRNRAPLDDSGMPKDRFSAEMPDATLATLKIQPSEPRDSAVYFCASKAGAGETQYFGPGTRLLVL.

V gene TRBV4-1 combines with J gene TRBJ2-7; 7 bases line up with TRBD1. This CDR3 is built from 18 residues. Trimming took 5 bases from V and 1 from J; bases not matched to a gene: 17. From germline, CDR1 is MGHRA and CDR2 YSYEKL. Written as DNA, the CDR3 is TGCGCCAGCAGCTGGAAACAGACCCCGGGACAGTTGTCCTACGAGCAGTACTTC. Translated, it gives CASSWKQTPGQLSYEQYF.

This clonotype was detected a few times. The chain joins TRBV7-9 to TRBJ2-7; D gene uncertain. Trimming pared 5 bases from V and 5 bases from J, leaving 13 bases between. CDR3 length: 13 amino acids. Germline assignment: CDR1 SEHNR and CDR2 FQNEAQ (reference sequence). In nucleotides, the CDR3 is TGTGCCAGCAGCCCGGCGGATCTCCACGAGCAGTACTTC. Amino acid sequence: CASSPADLHEQYF.

This clonotype was seen more than once but under ten times. The V gene is TRBV4-2, the J gene TRBJ2-7, with D possibly matching TRBD2 (6 bases). Germline-derived CDR1 and CDR2 are LGHNA and YNFKEQ. Deletions cut 4 bases from V and 3 bases from J, with 16 bases between. CDR3 length: 15 residues. The CDR3 nucleotides read TGTGCCAGCAGCCGGGGGACTGGCAGGGTCTACGAGCAGTACTTC. Its translation: CASSRGTGRVYEQYF.

V gene TRBV20-1 combines with J gene TRBJ2-3; 9 bases are a match to TRBD1. The germline gives CDR1 DFQATT, CDR2 SNEGSKA (reference sequence). The CDR3 has 16 amino acids. Losses at the gene ends were 0 bases for V and 1 base for J; bases not matched to a gene: 5. Here the CDR3 reads CSARDLDRGGTDTQYF. The CDR3 coding sequence is TGCAGTGCTAGAGATCTCGACAGGGGGGGCACAGATACGCAGTATTTT.

The chain has TRBV10-2 and TRBJ2-5; D ambiguous. CDR1 and CDR2 (germline): WSHSY, SAAADI. Trimming removed 7 bases at V and 1 base at J, with 10 bases between. The CDR3 sequence is 13 residues long. The CDR3 sequence is CASNEIPQETQYF. Here the CDR3 DNA reads TGCGCCAGCAACGAAATCCCCCAAGAGACCCAGTACTTC.